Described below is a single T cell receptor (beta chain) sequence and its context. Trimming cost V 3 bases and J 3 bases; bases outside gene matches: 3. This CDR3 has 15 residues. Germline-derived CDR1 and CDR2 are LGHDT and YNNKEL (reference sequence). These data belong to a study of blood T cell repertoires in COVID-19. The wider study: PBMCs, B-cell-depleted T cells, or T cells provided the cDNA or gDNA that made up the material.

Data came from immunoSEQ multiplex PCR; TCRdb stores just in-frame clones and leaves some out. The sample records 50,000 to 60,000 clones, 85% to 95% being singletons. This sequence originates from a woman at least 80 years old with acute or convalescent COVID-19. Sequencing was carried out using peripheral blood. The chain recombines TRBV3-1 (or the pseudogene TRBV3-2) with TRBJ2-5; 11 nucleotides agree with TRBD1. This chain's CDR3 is CASSQWTGGEETQYF. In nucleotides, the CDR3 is TGTGCCAGCAGCCAGTGGACAGGGGGCGAAGAGACCCAGTACTTC.